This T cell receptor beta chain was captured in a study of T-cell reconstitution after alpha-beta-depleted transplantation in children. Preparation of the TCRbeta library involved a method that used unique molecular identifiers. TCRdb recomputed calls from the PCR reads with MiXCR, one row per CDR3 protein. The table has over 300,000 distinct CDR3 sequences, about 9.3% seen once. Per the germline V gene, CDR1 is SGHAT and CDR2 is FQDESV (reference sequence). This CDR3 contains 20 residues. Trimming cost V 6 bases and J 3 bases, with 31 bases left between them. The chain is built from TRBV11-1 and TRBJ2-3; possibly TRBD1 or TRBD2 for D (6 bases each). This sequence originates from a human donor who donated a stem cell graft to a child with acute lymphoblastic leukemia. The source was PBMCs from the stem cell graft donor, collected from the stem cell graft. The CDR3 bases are TGTGCCAGCAGACTTATGACATACGTTGGGGGGCCGTCGGCGACAGATACGCAGTATTTT. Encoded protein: CASRLMTYVGGPSATDTQYF.